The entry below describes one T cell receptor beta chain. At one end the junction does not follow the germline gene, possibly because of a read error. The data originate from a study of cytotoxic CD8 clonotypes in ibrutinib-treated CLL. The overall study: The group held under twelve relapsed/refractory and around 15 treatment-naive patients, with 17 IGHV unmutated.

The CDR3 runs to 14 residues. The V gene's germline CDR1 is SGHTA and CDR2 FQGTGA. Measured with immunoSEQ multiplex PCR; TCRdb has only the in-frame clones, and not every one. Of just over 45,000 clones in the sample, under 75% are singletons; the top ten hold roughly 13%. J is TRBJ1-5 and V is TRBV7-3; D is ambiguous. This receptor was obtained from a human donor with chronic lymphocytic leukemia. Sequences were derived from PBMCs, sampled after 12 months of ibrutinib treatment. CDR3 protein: CSFRTDHSNQPQHF. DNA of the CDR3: TGCTCTTTTCGGACGGATCATAGCAATCAGCCCCAGCATTTT.